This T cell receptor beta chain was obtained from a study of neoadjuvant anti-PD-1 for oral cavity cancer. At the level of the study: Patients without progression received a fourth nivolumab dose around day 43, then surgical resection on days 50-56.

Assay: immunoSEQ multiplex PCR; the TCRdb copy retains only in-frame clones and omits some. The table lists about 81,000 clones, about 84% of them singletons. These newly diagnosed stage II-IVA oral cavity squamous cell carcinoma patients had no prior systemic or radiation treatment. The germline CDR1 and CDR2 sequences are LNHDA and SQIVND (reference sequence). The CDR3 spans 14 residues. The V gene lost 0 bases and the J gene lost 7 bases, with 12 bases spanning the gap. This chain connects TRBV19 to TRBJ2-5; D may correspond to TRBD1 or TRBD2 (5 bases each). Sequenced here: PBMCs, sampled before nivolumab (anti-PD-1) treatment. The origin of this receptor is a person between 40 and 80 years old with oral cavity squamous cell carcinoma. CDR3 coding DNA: TGTGCCAGTAGTATAGATGGTAGAGGGGTGACCCAGTACTTC. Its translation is CASSIDGRGVTQYF. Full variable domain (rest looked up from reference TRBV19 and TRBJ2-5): DGGITQSPKYLFRKEGQNVTLSCEQNLNHDAMYWYRQDPGQGLRLIYYSQIVNDFQKGDIAEGYSVSREKKESFPLTVTSAQKNPTAFYLCASSIDGRGVTQYFGPGTRLLVL.